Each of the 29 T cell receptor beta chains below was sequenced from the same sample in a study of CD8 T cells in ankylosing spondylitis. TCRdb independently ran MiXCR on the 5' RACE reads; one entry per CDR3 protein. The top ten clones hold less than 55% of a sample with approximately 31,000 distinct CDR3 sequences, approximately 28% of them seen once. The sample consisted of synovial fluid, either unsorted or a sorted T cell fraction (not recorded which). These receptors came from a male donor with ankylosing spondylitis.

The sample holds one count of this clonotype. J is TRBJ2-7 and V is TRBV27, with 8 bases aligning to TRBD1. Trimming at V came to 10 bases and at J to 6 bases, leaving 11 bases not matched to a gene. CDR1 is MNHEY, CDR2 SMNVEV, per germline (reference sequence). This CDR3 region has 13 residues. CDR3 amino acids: CATSDRAGGEQYF. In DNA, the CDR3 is TGTGCCACCTCGGACAGGGCAGGAGGCGAGCAGTACTTC.

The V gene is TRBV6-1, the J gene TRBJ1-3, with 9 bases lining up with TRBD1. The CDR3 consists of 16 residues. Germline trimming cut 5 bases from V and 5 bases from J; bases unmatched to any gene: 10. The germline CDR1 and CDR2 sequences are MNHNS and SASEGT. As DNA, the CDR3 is TGTGCCAGCAGTAGGCCACAGGGGGCAAAGAGAAACACCATATATTTT. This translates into CASSRPQGAKRNTIYF.

As DNA, the CDR3 is TGCAGCGTTACGGGATCGGGGACCGGGGAGCTGTTTTTT. As protein: CSVTGSGTGELFF. This chain links TRBV29-1 with TRBJ2-2, with D possibly being TRBD2 (5 bases). The germline gives CDR1 SQVTM, CDR2 ANQGSEA. The CDR3 has 13 amino acids. V lost 5 bases, J lost 5 bases, and 12 bases lay in between.

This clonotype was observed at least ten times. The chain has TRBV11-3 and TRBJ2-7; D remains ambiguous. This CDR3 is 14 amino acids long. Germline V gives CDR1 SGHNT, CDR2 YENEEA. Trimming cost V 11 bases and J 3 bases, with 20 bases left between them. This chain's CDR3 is CAGVKGRTYYEQYV. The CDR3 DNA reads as TGTGCCGGCGTCAAGGGTAGGACCTACTACGAGCAGTACGTC.

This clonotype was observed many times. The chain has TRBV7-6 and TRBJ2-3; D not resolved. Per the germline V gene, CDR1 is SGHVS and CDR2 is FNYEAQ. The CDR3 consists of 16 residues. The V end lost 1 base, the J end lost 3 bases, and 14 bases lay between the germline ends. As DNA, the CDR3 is TGTGCCAGCAGCTTAGGCCGGAGCGACGTGACAGATACGCAGTATTTT. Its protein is CASSLGRSDVTDTQYF.

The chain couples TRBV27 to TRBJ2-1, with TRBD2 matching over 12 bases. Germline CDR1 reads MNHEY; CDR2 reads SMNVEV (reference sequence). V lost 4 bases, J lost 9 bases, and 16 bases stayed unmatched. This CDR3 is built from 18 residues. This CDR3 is CASSSYKLTSGSTGEQFF. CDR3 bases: TGTGCCAGCAGTTCTTATAAACTGACTAGCGGGAGTACCGGTGAGCAGTTCTTC.

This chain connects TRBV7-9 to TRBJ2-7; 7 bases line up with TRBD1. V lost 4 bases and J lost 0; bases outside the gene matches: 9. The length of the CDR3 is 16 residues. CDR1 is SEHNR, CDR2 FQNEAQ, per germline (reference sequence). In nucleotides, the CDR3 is TGTGCCAGCAGCTCCCTAGGGGACAGCTACTCCTACGAGCAGTACTTC. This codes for CASSSLGDSYSYEQYF.

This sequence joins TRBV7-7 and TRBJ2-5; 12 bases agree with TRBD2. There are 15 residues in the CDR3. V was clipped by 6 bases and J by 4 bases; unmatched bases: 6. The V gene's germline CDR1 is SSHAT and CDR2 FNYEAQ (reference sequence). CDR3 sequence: CASSLLAGGLETQYF. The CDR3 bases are TGTGCCAGCAGTCTACTAGCGGGAGGCCTAGAGACCCAGTACTTC.

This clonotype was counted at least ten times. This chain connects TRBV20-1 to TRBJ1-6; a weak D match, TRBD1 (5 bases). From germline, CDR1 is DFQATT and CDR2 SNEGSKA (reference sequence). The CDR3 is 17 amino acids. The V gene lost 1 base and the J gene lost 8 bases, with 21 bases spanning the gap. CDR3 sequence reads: CSARVTGRPRIDSPLHF. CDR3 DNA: TGCAGTGCTAGAGTAACGGGGCGCCCACGAATTGATTCACCCCTCCACTTT.

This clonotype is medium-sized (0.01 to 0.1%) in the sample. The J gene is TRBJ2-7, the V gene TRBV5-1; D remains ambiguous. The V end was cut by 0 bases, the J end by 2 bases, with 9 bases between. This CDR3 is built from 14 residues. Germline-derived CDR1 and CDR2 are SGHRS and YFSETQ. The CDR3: CASSLDRLAYEQYF. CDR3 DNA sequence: TGCGCCAGCAGCTTGGACAGATTAGCCTACGAGCAGTACTTC.

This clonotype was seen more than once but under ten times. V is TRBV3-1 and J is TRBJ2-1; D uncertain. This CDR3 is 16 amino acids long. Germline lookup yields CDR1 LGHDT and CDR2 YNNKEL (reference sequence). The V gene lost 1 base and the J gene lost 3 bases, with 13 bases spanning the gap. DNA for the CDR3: TGTGCCAGCAGCCAAGCTCGGTCCCTAGGCTACAATGAGCAGTTCTTC. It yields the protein CASSQARSLGYNEQFF.

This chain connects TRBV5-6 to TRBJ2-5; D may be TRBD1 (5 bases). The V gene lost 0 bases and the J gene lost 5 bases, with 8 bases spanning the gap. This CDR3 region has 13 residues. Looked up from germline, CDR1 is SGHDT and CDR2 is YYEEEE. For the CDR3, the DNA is TGTGCCAGCAGCTTGGGTGCAGGGGAGACCCAGTACTTC. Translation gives CASSLGAGETQYF. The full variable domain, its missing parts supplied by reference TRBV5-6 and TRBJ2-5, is DAGVTQSPTHLIKTRGQQVTLRCSPKSGHDTVSWYQQALGQGPQFIFQYYEEEERQRGNFPDRFSGHQFPNYSSELNVNALLLGDSALYLCASSLGAGETQYFGPGTRLLVL.

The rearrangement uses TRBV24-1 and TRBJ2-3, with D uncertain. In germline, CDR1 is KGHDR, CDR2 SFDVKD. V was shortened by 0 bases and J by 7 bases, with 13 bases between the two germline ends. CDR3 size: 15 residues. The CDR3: CATSDLKGKVHTQYF. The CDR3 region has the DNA TGTGCCACCAGTGATTTGAAAGGGAAAGTACATACGCAGTATTTT.

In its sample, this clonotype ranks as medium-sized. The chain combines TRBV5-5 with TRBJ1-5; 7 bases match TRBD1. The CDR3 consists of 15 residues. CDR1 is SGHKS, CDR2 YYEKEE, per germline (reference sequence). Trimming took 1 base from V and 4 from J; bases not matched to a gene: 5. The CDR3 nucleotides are TGTGCCAGCAGCTTGAAGGGGACAGTTAATCAGCCCCAGCATTTT. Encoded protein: CASSLKGTVNQPQHF.

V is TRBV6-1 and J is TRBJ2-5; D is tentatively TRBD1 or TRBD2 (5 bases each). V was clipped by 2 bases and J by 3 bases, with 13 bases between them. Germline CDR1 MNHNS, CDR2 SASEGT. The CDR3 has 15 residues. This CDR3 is CASSEWSQGEETQYF. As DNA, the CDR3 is TGTGCCAGCAGTGAATGGAGCCAGGGAGAAGAGACCCAGTACTTC.

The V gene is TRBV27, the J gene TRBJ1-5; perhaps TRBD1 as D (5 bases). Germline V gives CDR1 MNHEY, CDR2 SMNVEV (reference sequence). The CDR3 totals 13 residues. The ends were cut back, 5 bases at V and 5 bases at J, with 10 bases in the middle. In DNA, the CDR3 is TGTGCCAGCAGTGGGGGAGGGGATCAGCCCCAGCATTTT. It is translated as CASSGGGDQPQHF.

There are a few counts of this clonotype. The CDR3 is CASRETGDSGNTIYF. For the CDR3, the DNA is TGTGCCAGCAGGGAAACAGGGGACTCTGGAAACACCATATATTTT. The chain carries TRBV2 and TRBJ1-3; 7 nucleotides agree with TRBD1. V lost 6 bases, J lost 0 bases, and 5 bases stayed unmatched. This CDR3 comprises 15 residues. Germline assignment: CDR1 SNHLY and CDR2 FYNNEI.

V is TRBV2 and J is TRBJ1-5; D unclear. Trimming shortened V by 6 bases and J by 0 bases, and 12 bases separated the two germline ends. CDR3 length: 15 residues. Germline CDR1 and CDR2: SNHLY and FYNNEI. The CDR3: CASRVGSYSNQPQHF. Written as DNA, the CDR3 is TGTGCCAGCAGGGTGGGCAGCTATAGCAATCAGCCCCAGCATTTT.

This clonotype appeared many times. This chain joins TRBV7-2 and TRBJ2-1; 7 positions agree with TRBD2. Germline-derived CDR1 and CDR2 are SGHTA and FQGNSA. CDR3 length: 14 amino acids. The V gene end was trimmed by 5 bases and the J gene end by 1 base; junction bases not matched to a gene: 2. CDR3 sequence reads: CASSRTRSYNEQFF. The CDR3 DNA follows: TGTGCCAGCAGCCGGACTAGGTCCTACAATGAGCAGTTCTTC.

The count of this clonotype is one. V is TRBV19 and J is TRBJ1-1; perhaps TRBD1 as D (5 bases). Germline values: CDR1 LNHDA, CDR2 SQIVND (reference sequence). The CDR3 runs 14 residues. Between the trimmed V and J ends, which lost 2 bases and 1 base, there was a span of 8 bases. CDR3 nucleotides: TGTGCCAGTAGTATAACAGGCCGGAACACTGAAGCTTTCTTT. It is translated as CASSITGRNTEAFF.

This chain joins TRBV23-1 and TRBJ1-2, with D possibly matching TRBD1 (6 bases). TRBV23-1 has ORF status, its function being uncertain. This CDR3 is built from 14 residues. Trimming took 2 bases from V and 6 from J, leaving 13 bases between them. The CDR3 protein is CASSQPQGGDGYTF. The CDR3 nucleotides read TGCGCCAGCAGTCAACCACAGGGAGGGGATGGCTACACCTTC.

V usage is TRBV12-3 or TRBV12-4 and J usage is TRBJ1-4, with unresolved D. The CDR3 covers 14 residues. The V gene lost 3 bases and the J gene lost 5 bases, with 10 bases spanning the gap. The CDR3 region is CASSLAGTNEKLFF. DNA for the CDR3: TGTGCCAGCAGTTTGGCGGGAACCAATGAAAAACTGTTTTTT.

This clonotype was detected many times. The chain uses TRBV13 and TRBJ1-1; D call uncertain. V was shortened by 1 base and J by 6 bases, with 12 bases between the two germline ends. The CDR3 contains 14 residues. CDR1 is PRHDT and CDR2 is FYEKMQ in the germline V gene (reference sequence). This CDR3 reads CASSLEGSSAEAFF. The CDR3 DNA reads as TGTGCCAGCAGCTTAGAGGGCAGCTCAGCTGAAGCTTTCTTT.

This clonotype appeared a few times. CDR3 residues: CASSPFGDNYGYTF. CDR3 nucleotide sequence: TGTGCCAGCAGCCCCTTCGGGGATAACTATGGCTACACCTTC. The V and J genes are TRBV7-8 and TRBJ1-2; D is ambiguous. Between the trimmed V and J ends, which lost 5 bases and 1 base, there was a span of 11 bases. The CDR3 sequence is 14 residues long. Germline CDR1 SGHVS, CDR2 FQNEAQ.

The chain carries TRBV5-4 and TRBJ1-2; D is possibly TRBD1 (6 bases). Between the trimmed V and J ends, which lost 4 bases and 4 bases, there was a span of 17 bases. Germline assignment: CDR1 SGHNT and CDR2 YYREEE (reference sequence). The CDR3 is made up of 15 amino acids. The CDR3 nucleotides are TGTGCCAGCAGCCCAGGGGATGGCGGATTCTATGGCTACACCTTC. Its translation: CASSPGDGGFYGYTF. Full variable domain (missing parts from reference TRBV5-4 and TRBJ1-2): ETGVTQSPTHLIKTRGQQVTLRCSSQSGHNTVSWYQQALGQGPQFIFQYYREEENGRGNFPPRFSGLQFPNYSSELNVNALELDDSALYLCASSPGDGGFYGYTFGSGTRLTVV.

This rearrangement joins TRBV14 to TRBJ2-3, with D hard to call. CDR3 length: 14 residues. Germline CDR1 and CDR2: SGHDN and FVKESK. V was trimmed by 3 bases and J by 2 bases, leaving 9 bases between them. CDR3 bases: TGTGCCAGCAGCCAGGCCCTGACCACAGATACGCAGTATTTT. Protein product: CASSQALTTDTQYF.

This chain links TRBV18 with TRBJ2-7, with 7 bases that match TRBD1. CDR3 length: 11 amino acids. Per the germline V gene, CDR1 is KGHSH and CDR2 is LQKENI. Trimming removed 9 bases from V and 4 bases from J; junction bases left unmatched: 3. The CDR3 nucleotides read TGTGCCAGTTCCAGGGGGTACGAGCAGTACGTC. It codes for CASSRGYEQYV.

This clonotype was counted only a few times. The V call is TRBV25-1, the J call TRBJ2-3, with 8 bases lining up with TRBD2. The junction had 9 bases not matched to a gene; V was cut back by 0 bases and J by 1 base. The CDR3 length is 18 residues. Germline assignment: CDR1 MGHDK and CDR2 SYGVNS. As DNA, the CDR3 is TGTGCCAGCAGTGAATATGCAACTAGCGGCTCTCGCACAGATACGCAGTATTTT. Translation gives CASSEYATSGSRTDTQYF.

In nucleotides, the CDR3 is TGTGCCAGCAGCCTACAGGGGGAAACAGATACGCAGTATTTT. It specifies CASSLQGETDTQYF. The rearrangement joins TRBV12-3 or TRBV12-4 to TRBJ2-3; 8 bases fit TRBD1. Trimming cost V 6 bases and J 3 bases; bases outside gene matches: 5. This CDR3 has 14 amino acids.